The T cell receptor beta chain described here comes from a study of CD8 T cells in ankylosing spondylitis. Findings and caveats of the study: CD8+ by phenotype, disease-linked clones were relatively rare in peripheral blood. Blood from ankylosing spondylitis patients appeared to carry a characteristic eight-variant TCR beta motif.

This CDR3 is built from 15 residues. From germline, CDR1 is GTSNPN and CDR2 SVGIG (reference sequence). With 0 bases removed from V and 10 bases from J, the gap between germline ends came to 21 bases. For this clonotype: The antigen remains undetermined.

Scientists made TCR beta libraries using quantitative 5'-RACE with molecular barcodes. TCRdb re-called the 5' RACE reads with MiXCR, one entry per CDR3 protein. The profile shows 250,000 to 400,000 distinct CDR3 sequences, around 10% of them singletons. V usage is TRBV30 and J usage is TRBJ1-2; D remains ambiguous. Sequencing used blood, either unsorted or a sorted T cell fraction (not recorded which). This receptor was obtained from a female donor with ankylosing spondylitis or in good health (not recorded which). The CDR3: CAWSVRKSGERNYTF. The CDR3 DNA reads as TGTGCCTGGAGTGTACGAAAGTCGGGTGAAAGGAACTACACCTTC. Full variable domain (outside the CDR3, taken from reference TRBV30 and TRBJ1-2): SQTIHQWPATLVQPVGSPLSLECTVEGTSNPNLYWYRQAAGRGLQLLFYSVGIGQISSEVPQNLSASRPQDRQFILSSKKLLLSDSGFYLCAWSVRKSGERNYTFGSGTRLTVV.